Sequencing of this T cell receptor beta chain was carried out in a study of T cell repertoires in cytomegalovirus infection. Turning to the study itself: Recently identified HLA-C-restricted CMV epitopes and well-studied HLA-B-restricted CMV epitopes were used by the study.

Via MiXCR, TCRdb re-called the reads, giving one row per CDR3 protein. This sample has about a million distinct CDR3 sequences, with roughly a third found just once. This CDR3 is built from 14 residues. Trimming cost V 7 bases and J 5 bases, with 14 bases left between them. This clonotype was counted at least ten times. Its antigen is as yet unknown. The gene calls are TRBV12-3 or TRBV12-4 and TRBJ1-4; no firm D call. The material sequenced was cultured CD8+ T cells from PBMCs, taken from culture after CMV antigen stimulation. The clonotype was recovered from a human donor in good health (CMV status not recorded). Some clones in this sample may be carry-over from other donors' samples. The CDR3 is CASNLSGGNEKLFF. The CDR3 coding sequence is TGTGCCAGCAACCTATCCGGCGGGAATGAAAAACTGTTTTTT.